One and the same sample provided the 21 T cell receptor beta chains below, sequenced in a study of blood T cell repertoires in COVID-19. Profiling relied on immunoSEQ multiplex PCR, and the TCRdb table lists in-frame clones only, not all of them. The sample has a few hundred thousand clones, less than 90% seen once. Specimen: peripheral blood. These receptors originate from a woman in her 70s with COVID-19, enrolled during active disease.

The chain carries TRBV14 and TRBJ1-1; 7 bases line up with TRBD1. Per germline, CDR1 SGHDN and CDR2 FVKESK. V dropped 0 bases and J dropped 4; count of bases not matched to a gene: 2. There are 14 residues in the CDR3. CDR3 DNA: TGTGCCAGCAGCCAAGAGTACAGGGGCACTGAAGCTTTCTTT. Amino acids: CASSQEYRGTEAFF.

The genes are TRBV9 and TRBJ1-2; D not certain. CDR3 length equals 12 residues. The V end was cut by 3 bases, the J end by 4 bases, with 7 bases between. Germline V lookup: CDR1 SGDLS, CDR2 YYNGEE. CDR3 DNA: TGTGCCAGCAGCGGTAGCCCCTATGGCTACACCTTC. Translation: CASSGSPYGYTF.

This sequence joins TRBV2 and TRBJ2-3; TRBD2 matches 9 bases. The CDR3 is made up of 15 amino acids. Per the germline V gene, CDR1 is SNHLY and CDR2 is FYNNEI. Trimming took 5 bases from V and 0 from J; bases not matched to a gene: 3. DNA of the CDR3: TGTGCCAGCAGTTGGACTAGCGCAAGCACAGATACGCAGTATTTT. Its protein is CASSWTSASTDTQYF.

The chain links TRBV7-3 to TRBJ2-2; the D gene is possibly TRBD2 (6 bases). Per germline, CDR1 SGHTA and CDR2 FQGTGA. Trimming removed 5 bases from V and 4 bases from J, with 14 bases in between. This CDR3 has 15 residues. The CDR3 spells CASSLWGVGTGELFF. The CDR3 DNA is TGTGCCAGCAGCCTCTGGGGGGTGGGCACCGGGGAGCTGTTTTTT.

The rearrangement uses TRBV28 and TRBJ2-4, with 10 bases aligning to TRBD2. This CDR3 spans 18 amino acids. V gave up 1 base and J gave up 0 bases; unmatched junction bases: 6. Germline V CDR1 and CDR2: MDHEN, SYDVKM. The CDR3 loop reads CASSLFASGGLAKNIQYF. In nucleotides, the CDR3 is TGTGCCAGCAGTTTATTCGCTAGCGGGGGCTTAGCCAAAAACATTCAGTACTTC. Supplemented by reference TRBV28 and TRBJ2-4, the full variable domain reads DVKVTQSSRYLVKRTGEKVFLECVQDMDHENMFWYRQDPGLGLRLIYFSYDVKMKEKGDIPEGYSVSREKKERFSLILESASTNQTSMYLCASSLFASGGLAKNIQYFGAGTRLSVL.

The rearrangement links TRBV2 to TRBJ1-4; TRBD1 might be the D (5 bases). Trimming removed 7 bases at V and 7 bases at J, with 16 bases between. The CDR3 has 14 residues. CDR1 SNHLY and CDR2 FYNNEI come from the germline V gene. CDR3 amino acids: CASKTAHSLEKLFF. The CDR3 bases are TGTGCCAGCAAGACAGCCCATTCACTTGAAAAACTGTTTTTT.

The chain has TRBV6-5 and TRBJ1-2, with D unclear. The CDR3 is 11 residues long. V was clipped by 5 bases and J by 8 bases, with 9 bases between them. Germline assignment: CDR1 MNHEY and CDR2 SVGAGI. The chain's CDR3 is CASSPLRGYTF. CDR3 sequence (DNA): TGTGCCAGCAGTCCACTGCGGGGCTACACCTTC.

The V and J genes are TRBV4-1 and TRBJ2-3; 9 bases line up with TRBD2. The V segment lost 5 bases and the J segment 4 bases; nucleotides outside the gene matches: 7. This CDR3 comprises 15 residues. Germline V gives CDR1 MGHRA, CDR2 YSYEKL. The CDR3 DNA reads as TGCGCCAGCAGCTCTGGGCTAGCGGGGTCAGATACGCAGTATTTT. Amino acids: CASSSGLAGSDTQYF.

The V gene is TRBV21-1, the J gene TRBJ2-7; TRBD2, the table's D call, lacks a check against the DNA. TRBV21-1 is annotated as a pseudogene. CDR3 length: 13 amino acids. The CDR3 sequence is CASSSDSTYEQYF. The CDR3 DNA reads TGTGCCAGCAGCTCCGACTCAACCTACGAGCAGTACTTC.

The rearrangement links TRBV4-1 to TRBJ1-2; 7 positions match TRBD1. V trimming: 1 base; J trimming: 8 bases; junction bases outside the gene matches: 10. CDR3 length equals 15 residues. Germline V gene data show CDR1 as MGHRA and CDR2 as YSYEKL. CDR3 in amino acids: CASSQVGQVNLGYTF. CDR3 in DNA: TGCGCCAGCAGCCAAGTAGGACAGGTGAATTTGGGCTACACCTTC.

This clone came up a few times. V usage is TRBV15 and J usage is TRBJ1-6, with D possibly matching TRBD1 (6 bases). V was pared by 0 bases and J by 7 bases, with 7 bases between. CDR3 length: 14 amino acids. Germline V gene lookup returns CDR1 LNHNV and CDR2 YYDKDF (reference sequence). CDR3 coding DNA: TGTGCCACCAGCAGAGACAGGGGCAATTCACCCCTCCACTTT. Its protein product is CATSRDRGNSPLHF.

The rearrangement links TRBV6-5 to TRBJ1-3, with D possibly TRBD1 on 5 matching bases. The ends were cut back, 6 bases at V and 3 bases at J, with 12 bases in the middle. The CDR3 covers 14 residues. Germline CDR1 is MNHEY and CDR2 is SVGAGI. The chain's CDR3 is CASRFRDGGNTIYF. The CDR3 nucleotides are TGTGCCAGCAGGTTCAGGGATGGTGGAAACACCATATATTTT.

The V and J genes are TRBV19 and TRBJ2-3; maybe TRBD1 (5 bases). Looked up from germline, CDR1 is LNHDA and CDR2 is SQIVND (reference sequence). With 10 bases removed from V and 4 bases from J, the gap between germline ends came to 21 bases. The CDR3 runs to 15 residues. The DNA of the CDR3 is TGTGCCACGGTCTCTCATGAAGGGGTCCCAGATACGCAGTATTTT. This translates into CATVSHEGVPDTQYF.

The J gene is TRBJ1-2, the V gene TRBV18; 8 bases map to TRBD1. This CDR3 region has 13 residues. Germline V lookup: CDR1 KGHSH, CDR2 LQKENI. The V gene end was trimmed by 1 base and the J gene end by 8 bases; junction bases not matched to a gene: 3. CDR3 residues: CASSPQQGEGYTF. The CDR3 coding sequence is TGTGCCAGCTCACCACAACAGGGGGAAGGCTACACCTTC.

The genes are TRBV9 and TRBJ2-7, with D unclear. CDR1 is SGDLS, CDR2 YYNGEE, per germline. V was clipped by 3 bases and J by 4 bases, with 14 bases between them. This CDR3 has 14 amino acids. The CDR3 DNA reads TGTGCCAGCAGCGCAGACCCTCTAGGATACGAGCAGTACTTC. Translated, it gives CASSADPLGYEQYF.

The rearrangement links TRBV21-1 to TRBJ1-3. TRBV21-1 is deemed a pseudogene. The CDR3 is 17 amino acids. The CDR3 nucleotides are TGTGCCAGCAGCAAACCGGAGGCAGTAAGCTCTGGAAACACCATATATTTT. Protein sequence: CASSKPEAVSSGNTIYF.

The rearrangement uses TRBV29-1 and TRBJ1-2; a possible D gene is TRBD1 (6 bases). This CDR3 is 14 amino acids long. V lost 4 bases, J lost 3 bases, and 15 bases lay in between. Germline V gives CDR1 SQVTM, CDR2 ANQGSEA. CDR3 amino acids: CSVVGTQGYYGYTF. As DNA, the CDR3 is TGCAGCGTTGTCGGCACACAGGGCTACTATGGCTACACCTTC.

Of note for this clone: Its ends do not fully match the called genes, so a read error is possible. V gene TRBV20-1 combines with J gene TRBJ2-7; D is unclear. This CDR3 comprises 11 residues. Germline V lookup: CDR1 DFQATT, CDR2 SNEGSKA (reference sequence). The CDR3 sequence: CSAIGVYEQYF. CDR3 coding DNA: TGCAGCGCTATAGGAGTGTACGAGCAGTACTTC.

This chain links TRBV27 with TRBJ2-6, with D tentatively TRBD1 (5 bases). Germline V gene sequence: CDR1 MNHEY, CDR2 SMNVEV (reference sequence). This CDR3 contains 12 residues. Between the trimmed V and J ends, which lost 4 bases and 12 bases, there was a span of 10 bases. CDR3 sequence reads: CASSSGRAVLTF. The DNA of the CDR3 is TGTGCCAGCAGTTCGGGCAGGGCCGTCCTGACTTTC.

The V call is TRBV9, the J call TRBJ1-6; a weak D match, TRBD1 (6 bases). The CDR3 is 15 residues long. Germline loops: CDR1 SGDLS, CDR2 YYNGEE. Trimming removed 3 bases from V and 13 bases from J, with 20 bases in between. CDR3 sequence (DNA): TGTGCCAGCAGCGCCCTGACTGGGACACCGGGGCCCCTCCACTTT. It encodes CASSALTGTPGPLHF.

The chain links TRBV7-9 to TRBJ1-2, with D uncertain. The V gene lost 5 bases and the J gene lost 3 bases, with 10 bases spanning the gap. Looked up from germline, CDR1 is SEHNR and CDR2 is FQNEAQ (reference sequence). The CDR3 has 13 amino acids. In nucleotides, the CDR3 is TGTGCCAGCAGCCCCGGGAGGGACTATGGCTACACCTTC. This codes for CASSPGRDYGYTF. Full variable domain (outside the CDR3, taken from reference TRBV7-9 and TRBJ1-2): DTGVSQNPRHKITKRGQNVTFRCDPISEHNRLYWYRQTLGQGPEFLTYFQNEAQLEKSRLLSDRFSAERPKGSFSTLEIQRTEQGDSAMYLCASSPGRDYGYTFGSGTRLTVV.